Each of the 11 T cell receptor beta chains below was sequenced from the same sample in a study of spatial heterogeneity in lung cancer. Overall study results and limits: The study found that expanded intratumoral alpha and beta TCR counts tracked tumor mutation counts.

MiXCR, applied by TCRdb to the 5' RACE reads, yields one record per CDR3 protein. The sample holds some 97,000 distinct CDR3 sequences, around 4.8% seen once. This sample's time point: sample taken at primary tumor resection. Antigen specificity for these receptors is unknown. The material sequenced was lung tumor tissue, taken at surgery. Receptors originate from a male donor with early-stage non-small cell lung cancer.

This clonotype was recorded at least ten times. The gene calls are TRBV3-1 and TRBJ2-5, with D unclear. Germline V gene lookup returns CDR1 LGHDT and CDR2 YNNKEL (reference sequence). CDR3 length: 12 amino acids. Between the trimmed V and J ends, which lost 2 bases and 4 bases, there was a span of 5 bases. CDR3 in DNA: TGTGCCAGCAGCCAACGCCTAGAGACCCAGTACTTC. This encodes CASSQRLETQYF.

This clonotype came up many times. The V gene is TRBV12-3 or TRBV12-4, the J gene TRBJ2-2; D gene ambiguous. CDR3 length: 13 residues. V gave up 3 bases and J gave up 7 bases, with 9 bases separating them. CDR3: CASSFLGNGELFF. As DNA, the CDR3 is TGTGCCAGCAGTTTCTTAGGGAACGGGGAGCTGTTTTTT.

This clonotype was found many times. The V gene is TRBV27, the J gene TRBJ2-7, with D perhaps TRBD1 or TRBD2 (5 bases each). CDR3 length: 14 amino acids. Germline values: CDR1 MNHEY, CDR2 SMNVEV (reference sequence). The V gene lost 2 bases and the J gene lost 2 bases, with 10 bases spanning the gap. As DNA, the CDR3 is TGTGCCAGCAGTTTACTGGGGGACGCCTACGAGCAGTACTTC. Protein sequence: CASSLLGDAYEQYF.

The V call is TRBV2, the J call TRBJ2-3, with TRBD2 matching over 10 bases. The junction had 9 bases not matched to a gene; V was cut back by 2 bases and J by 4 bases. This CDR3 is built from 17 residues. CDR1 is SNHLY, CDR2 FYNNEI, per germline. CDR3 nucleotide sequence: TGTGCCAGCAGTGAAAGTTGGGCTAGCGGGAGAGCAGATACGCAGTATTTT. The encoded protein is CASSESWASGRADTQYF. Full variable domain (rest looked up from reference TRBV2 and TRBJ2-3): EPEVTQTPSHQVTQMGQEVILRCVPISNHLYFYWYRQILGQKVEFLVSFYNNEISEKSEIFDDQFSVERPDGSNFTLKIRSTKLEDSAMYFCASSESWASGRADTQYFGPGTRLTVL.

This clonotype was recorded at least ten times. The chain links TRBV20-1 to TRBJ1-6, with D unresolved. V gave up 4 bases and J gave up 0 bases, with 7 bases separating them. The CDR3 sequence is 14 residues long. CDR1 is DFQATT and CDR2 is SNEGSKA in the germline V gene (reference sequence). The CDR3 spells CSATIRSYNSPLHF. The CDR3 DNA reads as TGCAGTGCTACCATTCGCTCCTATAATTCACCCCTCCACTTT.

Many counts were recorded for this clonotype. This sequence joins TRBV12-3 or TRBV12-4 and TRBJ2-1; 10 positions match TRBD2. The V and J ends lost 5 bases and 6 bases, in that order; junction bases with no gene match: 4. CDR3 length: 14 residues. The CDR3 DNA reads as TGTGCCAGCAGTCCGGGACTAGCGTCCAATGAGCAGTTCTTC. Translated: CASSPGLASNEQFF.

This clonotype was detected many times. V is TRBV10-2 and J is TRBJ1-2; the match to TRBD1 covers 7 bases. The CDR3 length is 16 residues. Trimming cost V 0 bases and J 8 bases; bases outside gene matches: 12. Germline loops: CDR1 WSHSY, CDR2 SAAADI. In DNA, the CDR3 is TGCGCCAGCAGTGAGTCGACAGGGAGCGGGTTGGGAGGCTACACCTTC. Translating it yields CASSESTGSGLGGYTF.

The sample holds many counts of this clonotype. V gene TRBV5-1 combines with J gene TRBJ2-3; 7 bases map to TRBD2. Germline V gives CDR1 SGHRS, CDR2 YFSETQ. Trimming cost V 4 bases and J 4 bases; bases outside gene matches: 3. The CDR3 has 13 residues. The CDR3 bases are TGCGCCAGCAGCCGGGGGGAGGCAGATACGCAGTATTTT. It encodes CASSRGEADTQYF. The whole variable domain, remainder taken from reference TRBV5-1 and TRBJ2-3, is KAGVTQTPRYLIKTRGQQVTLSCSPISGHRSVSWYQQTPGQGLQFLFEYFSETQRNKGNFPGRFSGRQFSNSRSEMNVSTLELGDSALYLCASSRGEADTQYFGPGTRLTVL.

This clonotype has just a few counts. A read error may account for a junction end that differs from germline. The V call is TRBV6-5, the J call TRBJ2-5; D not resolved. Per the germline V gene, CDR1 is MNHEY and CDR2 is SVGAGI. The CDR3 is made up of 17 amino acids. The CDR3 region is CASSYSSLGGGVETQYF. The CDR3 coding sequence is TGTGCCAGCAGTTACTCTAGCCTAGGTGGTGGGGTAGAGACCCAGTACTTT.

This clonotype was seen more than once but under ten times. The chain carries TRBV5-6 and TRBJ2-1; possible D gene TRBD1, 6 bases. Germline V gives CDR1 SGHDT, CDR2 YYEEEE. Trimming took off 4 bases at V and 5 bases at J, with 7 bases between the two ends. The CDR3 runs 12 residues. CDR3 protein: CASSTGNNEQFF. The CDR3 coding sequence is TGTGCCAGCAGCACAGGGAACAATGAGCAGTTCTTC.

This clonotype showed up many times. This chain joins TRBV12-3 or TRBV12-4 and TRBJ2-1; a possible D gene is TRBD2 (5 bases). The V gene lost 6 bases and the J gene lost 7 bases, with 25 bases spanning the gap. The CDR3 is 17 residues long. CDR3 sequence (DNA): TGTGCCAGCAGCCCGCTGACCCTAAGCGGAACGGGTAATGAGCAGTTCTTC. Protein sequence: CASSPLTLSGTGNEQFF.